Following are 30 T cell receptor beta chains from one sample sequenced in a study of blood T cells in healthy people across ages. Sample-barcoded 5' priming and a J-beta primer mix drove a second PCR of about 6 to 12 cycles. TCRdb re-called the 5' RACE reads with MiXCR, one entry per CDR3 protein. The sample contains hundreds of thousands of distinct CDR3 sequences, 25% to 35% of which appear only once. Sample: blood. Source of these receptors: a woman older than 75 in good health.

The rearrangement joins TRBV6-5 to TRBJ2-4; the match to TRBD1 covers 8 bases. The DNA end is more similar to TRBJ2-7, so the J call may be wrong. Looked up from germline, CDR1 is MNHEY and CDR2 is SVGAGI. This CDR3 is built from 14 residues. CDR3 residues: CASSYRDRISEQYF. The CDR3 DNA reads TGTGCCAGCAGTTACAGGGACAGGATCTCCGAGCAGTACTTC.

This clonotype has at least ten counts. V gene TRBV7-2 combines with J gene TRBJ1-2, with TRBD1 matching 10 bases. The CDR3 runs to 14 residues. The junction had 5 bases not matched to a gene; V was cut back by 5 bases and J by 5 bases. Germline CDR1 is SGHTA and CDR2 is FQGNSA. The CDR3: CASSRTGQGYGYTF. CDR3 coding DNA: TGTGCCAGCAGCCGAACGGGACAGGGGTATGGCTACACCTTC.

The chain recombines TRBV5-1 with TRBJ1-2; D ambiguous. Trimming took 3 bases from V and 0 from J, leaving 12 bases between them. The CDR3 is made up of 15 amino acids. Germline CDR1 reads SGHRS; CDR2 reads YFSETQ. DNA for the CDR3: TGCGCCAGCAGCTCGCCGGGAGCAGCTAACTATGGCTACACCTTC. It codes for CASSSPGAANYGYTF.

This clonotype was seen at least ten times. V is TRBV6-5 and J is TRBJ1-2; D is unclear. Trimming took 6 bases from V and 1 from J, leaving 6 bases between them. The CDR3 spans 12 residues. From germline, CDR1 is MNHEY and CDR2 SVGAGI. The CDR3 nucleotides are TGTGCCAGCAGCGGGAGTAACTATGGCTACACCTTC. Encoded protein: CASSGSNYGYTF.

This clonotype was seen a single time. The chain recombines TRBV7-3 with TRBJ2-1, with 10 bases matching TRBD1. The length of the CDR3 is 15 residues. Losses at the gene ends were 5 bases for V and 7 bases for J; bases not matched to a gene: 8. Per the germline V gene, CDR1 is SGHTA and CDR2 is FQGTGA. The CDR3 region has the DNA TGTGCCAGCAGCCCGACCCGGGACAGGGGTAATGAGCAGTTCTTC. It codes for CASSPTRDRGNEQFF.

The chain is built from TRBV12-3 or TRBV12-4 and TRBJ1-1; D gene ambiguous. V was pared by 7 bases and J by 4 bases, with 16 bases between. The CDR3 spans 14 residues. In DNA form, the CDR3 reads TGTGCCAGCATCTCGAGGATGGTGCCCACTGAAGCTTTCTTT. Protein sequence: CASISRMVPTEAFF.

On this clonotype: This may arise from a read error, as a much more abundant clone is one base away. This chain links TRBV5-1 with TRBJ2-1, with D possibly matching TRBD2 (7 bases). The J call may be incorrect, as the DNA end agrees better with TRBJ2-7. CDR3 length equals 18 residues. In germline, CDR1 is SGHRS, CDR2 YFSETQ. The CDR3 nucleotides are TGCGCCAACAGCTCATTCTCATCCGGGGGGCTTTCCTACAATGAGCAGTACTTC. Amino acid sequence: CANSSFSSGGLSYNEQYF.

V gene TRBV18 combines with J gene TRBJ2-3; D perhaps matches TRBD2 (5 bases). The CDR3 length is 15 residues. Germline lookup yields CDR1 KGHSH and CDR2 LQKENI. Trimming pared 3 bases from V and 4 bases from J, leaving 14 bases between. Here the CDR3 reads CASSPETLAADTQYF. CDR3 nucleotide sequence: TGTGCCAGCTCACCGGAGACTCTAGCCGCAGATACGCAGTATTTT.

Comment on this clonotype: It may be a read error: a sequence one base away is much more abundant. This chain joins TRBV7-2 and TRBJ1-6; D is possibly TRBD1 (6 bases). This CDR3 spans 14 amino acids. Trimming removed 6 bases from V and 10 bases from J, with 16 bases in between. Germline V gives CDR1 SGHTA, CDR2 FQGNSA. The CDR3 reads CASSIKGVGSPLHF. The CDR3 bases are TGTGCCAGCAGTATAAAGGGGGTTGGGTCACCCCTCCACTTT.

There are many counts of this clonotype. The rearrangement links TRBV7-2 to TRBJ1-3; D remains ambiguous. The CDR3 is 14 amino acids. From germline, CDR1 is SGHTA and CDR2 FQGNSA. V lost 5 bases and J lost 0, with 8 bases in between. The CDR3 region is CASSPQSSGNTIYF. CDR3 nucleotide sequence: TGTGCCAGCAGCCCACAGTCCTCTGGAAACACCATATATTTT.

Remarks on this clonotype: A much larger clone sits a single nucleotide away, making a read error possible. The genes are TRBV20-1 and TRBJ1-1; a weak D match, TRBD1 (6 bases). The V end was cut by 4 bases, the J end by 4 bases, with 22 bases between. Germline V gene lookup returns CDR1 DFQATT and CDR2 SNEGSKA (reference sequence). This CDR3 is built from 16 residues. The CDR3 DNA reads TGCAGTGCTACGAAGGTGGGGGGCCCGATGAGCACTGAAGCTTTCTTT. The encoded protein is CSATKVGGPMSTEAFF.

This clonotype was seen ten or more times. CDR3 in amino acids: CASSLGGTGVTNEQFF. CDR3 DNA sequence: TGCGCCAGCAGCTTGGGTGGGACAGGAGTAACCAATGAGCAGTTCTTC. This chain connects TRBV5-1 to TRBJ2-1; 8 nucleotides match TRBD1. Germline V gives CDR1 SGHRS, CDR2 YFSETQ. The CDR3 has 16 residues. With 0 bases clipped from V and 6 bases from J, the junction kept 8 bases outside the gene matches.

The chain uses TRBV5-1 and TRBJ2-2; a possible D gene is TRBD2 (6 bases). From germline, CDR1 is SGHRS and CDR2 YFSETQ. Trimming removed 0 bases at V and 5 bases at J, with 11 bases between. The CDR3 runs 15 residues. CDR3 region: CASSLGDSRTGELFF. CDR3 bases: TGCGCCAGCAGCTTGGGGGACTCAAGGACCGGGGAGCTGTTTTTT.

This clonotype was picked up a small number of times. This chain joins TRBV20-1 and TRBJ2-2; TRBD2 agrees at 11 bases. Germline trimming cut 3 bases from V and 5 bases from J; bases unmatched to any gene: 2. CDR1 is DFQATT and CDR2 is SNEGSKA in the germline V gene (reference sequence). The CDR3 has 14 residues. The CDR3, as DNA: TGCAGTGCTAGTAGCGGGGGGGCAACCGGGGAGCTGTTTTTT. Translating it yields CSASSGGATGELFF.

Comment on this clonotype: The junction and the germline gene differ at one end; a read error may be behind it. The chain carries TRBV7-3 and TRBJ2-3, with D perhaps matching TRBD1 or TRBD2 (5 bases each). From germline, CDR1 is SGHTA and CDR2 FQGTGA. There are 13 residues in the CDR3. The CDR3 loop is CAGSPEGFDTQYF. The CDR3, as DNA: TGTGCCGGCAGCCCAGAGGGGTTCGATACGCAGTATTTT.

This clonotype has at least ten counts. The rearrangement links TRBV6-5 to TRBJ2-3; no reliable D call. Trimming took 2 bases from V and 2 from J, leaving 5 bases between them. The germline V gene has CDR1 MNHEY and CDR2 SVGAGI. The CDR3 is 13 residues long. The CDR3, as DNA: TGTGCCAGCAGTTACAGGGTCACAGATACGCAGTATTTT. It is translated as CASSYRVTDTQYF.

The sample holds many counts of this clonotype. This chain joins TRBV7-2 and TRBJ2-3; the D gene could be TRBD1 or TRBD2 (5 bases each). V gave up 5 bases and J gave up 0 bases, with 12 bases separating them. From germline, CDR1 is SGHTA and CDR2 FQGNSA. The CDR3 has 15 amino acids. CDR3 DNA sequence: TGTGCCAGCAGCCGGGACCCACATAGCACAGATACGCAGTATTTT. Protein sequence: CASSRDPHSTDTQYF.

A few counts support this clonotype. A read error may account for a junction end that differs from germline. The chain recombines TRBV20-1 with TRBJ2-3; no clear D gene. The CDR3 runs 14 residues. From germline, CDR1 is DFQATT and CDR2 SNEGSKA (reference sequence). DNA of the CDR3: TGCGGTGCTCTGCGTCCGGACAGCACAGATACGCAGTATTTT. Translation: CGALRPDSTDTQYF.

Only a few counts were recorded for this clonotype. The rearrangement links TRBV12-3 or TRBV12-4 to TRBJ1-2, with 7 bases aligning to TRBD1. V dropped 5 bases and J dropped 7; count of bases not matched to a gene: 10. This CDR3 region has 14 residues. CDR3 sequence (DNA): TGTGCCAGCAGTCCAACGACTAACAGGGGTGGCTACACCTTC. This codes for CASSPTTNRGGYTF.

This clonotype occurred a few times. The genes are TRBV29-1 and TRBJ1-1, with 7 bases identical to TRBD1. Trimming cost V 2 bases and J 0 bases; bases outside gene matches: 15. There are 18 residues in the CDR3. Germline V gene data show CDR1 as SQVTM and CDR2 as ANQGSEA. CDR3 nucleotides: TGCAGCGTTGAATACTATGGAGGGGGCCACTCAATGAACACTGAAGCTTTCTTT. Protein sequence: CSVEYYGGGHSMNTEAFF.

The V and J genes are TRBV20-1 and TRBJ2-1, with D unclear. Between the trimmed V and J ends, which lost 0 bases and 7 bases, there was a span of 10 bases. CDR3 length: 13 amino acids. Looked up from germline, CDR1 is DFQATT and CDR2 is SNEGSKA (reference sequence). CDR3 region: CSARDLETNEQFF. The CDR3, as DNA: TGCAGTGCTAGAGATCTAGAAACGAATGAGCAGTTCTTC.

This clonotype was counted once. Being one base from a much bigger clone, this may be a read error. This chain joins TRBV5-1 and TRBJ1-2; unclear D gene. Germline assignment: CDR1 SGHRS and CDR2 YFSETQ. The CDR3 has 13 amino acids. The CDR3 here is CASSFNENYSYTF. The CDR3 DNA reads as TGCGCCAGCAGCTTCAACGAGAACTATAGCTACACCTTC.

This clonotype turned up a few times. The chain carries TRBV6-1 and TRBJ2-1; 16 bases match TRBD2. J was trimmed by 10 bases and V by 2 bases; bases with no gene match: 2. Germline V gene sequence: CDR1 MNHNS, CDR2 SASEGT. This CDR3 is 15 amino acids long. The CDR3 DNA is TGTGCCAGCAGTGAATTGGGACTAGCGGGGGGGGAGCAGTTCTTC. This gives the protein CASSELGLAGGEQFF.

V usage is TRBV5-6 and J usage is TRBJ2-5, with no clear D. The DNA end favors TRBJ2-7, so the J call may be wrong. From germline, CDR1 is SGHDT and CDR2 YYEEEE. The CDR3 covers 11 residues. CDR3 amino acids: CASSLMHEQYF. The DNA of the CDR3 is TGTGCCAGCAGCTTGATGCACGAGCAGTACTTC.

This clonotype has ten or more counts. The chain recombines TRBV7-9 with TRBJ2-1; 11 nucleotides align to TRBD2. The germline V gene has CDR1 SEHNR and CDR2 FQNEAQ (reference sequence). The CDR3 is made up of 15 amino acids. Trimming cost V 5 bases and J 5 bases; bases outside gene matches: 5. This CDR3 is CASSRLAGLNNEQFF. CDR3 DNA: TGTGCCAGCAGCAGACTAGCGGGGTTAAACAATGAGCAGTTCTTC.

In this sample, this clonotype turned up a few times. The rearrangement links TRBV24-1 to TRBJ2-5; possible D gene TRBD1, 8 bases. The CDR3 is made up of 16 amino acids. The V end lost 4 bases, the J end lost 4 bases, and 18 bases lay between the germline ends. Germline V gene data show CDR1 as KGHDR and CDR2 as SFDVKD. The CDR3 sequence: CATSERDRGGGETQYF. For the CDR3, the DNA is TGTGCCACCAGTGAGCGTGACAGGGGCGGGGGAGAGACCCAGTACTTC.

This clonotype was counted ten times or more. The chain recombines TRBV30 with TRBJ2-5; no clear D. CDR1 GTSNPN and CDR2 SVGIG come from the germline V gene (reference sequence). Trimming pared 2 bases from V and 4 bases from J, leaving 11 bases between. The length of the CDR3 is 13 residues. The CDR3 DNA reads TGTGCCTGGAGTCCCTCTCCTGTAGAGACCCAGTACTTC. Translation: CAWSPSPVETQYF.

This clonotype has just a few counts. V gene TRBV9 combines with J gene TRBJ1-1; no clear D. The CDR3 totals 14 residues. CDR1 SGDLS and CDR2 YYNGEE come from the germline V gene. Trimming cost V 0 bases and J 0 bases, with 6 bases left between them. CDR3: CASSVGSVNTEAFF. The DNA of the CDR3 is TGTGCCAGCAGCGTAGGGTCGGTGAACACTGAAGCTTTCTTT.

This clonotype was counted ten times or more. V usage is TRBV6-2 or TRBV6-3 and J usage is TRBJ1-2, with a possible D match to TRBD1 (6 bases). Per the germline V gene, CDR1 is MNHEY and CDR2 is SVGEGT. The CDR3 has 13 residues. V lost 6 bases and J lost 6, with 14 bases in between. The chain's CDR3 is CASSLDRFDGYTF. The CDR3, as DNA: TGTGCCAGCAGCCTCGACAGGTTCGATGGCTACACCTTC.

The chain employs TRBV12-3 or TRBV12-4 and TRBJ1-2; 11 nucleotides match TRBD1. Trimming removed 7 bases from V and 4 bases from J; junction bases left unmatched: 17. The length of the CDR3 is 18 residues. Here the CDR3 DNA reads TGTGCCAGCACCTCCGGGTTGGACAGGGGGCAGGATGGCTATGGCTACACCTTC. Its protein product is CASTSGLDRGQDGYGYTF.